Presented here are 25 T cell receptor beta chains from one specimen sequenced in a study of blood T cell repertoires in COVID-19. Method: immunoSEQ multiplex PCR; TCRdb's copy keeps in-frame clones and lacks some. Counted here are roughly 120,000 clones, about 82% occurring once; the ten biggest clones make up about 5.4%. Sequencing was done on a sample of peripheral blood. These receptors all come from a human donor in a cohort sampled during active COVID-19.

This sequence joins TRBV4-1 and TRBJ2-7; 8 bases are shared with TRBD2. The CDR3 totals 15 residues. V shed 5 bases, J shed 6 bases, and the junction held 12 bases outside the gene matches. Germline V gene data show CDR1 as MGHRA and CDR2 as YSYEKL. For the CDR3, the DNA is TGCGCCAGCAGCAGGGGGGCGGGGGGCCCCAGCGAGCAGTACTTC. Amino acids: CASSRGAGGPSEQYF.

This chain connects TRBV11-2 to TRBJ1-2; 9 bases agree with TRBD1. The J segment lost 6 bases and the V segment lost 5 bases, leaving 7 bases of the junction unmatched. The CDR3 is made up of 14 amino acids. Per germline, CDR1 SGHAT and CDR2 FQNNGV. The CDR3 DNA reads TGTGCCAGCAGCGTCACCGGGACAGGGCATGGCTACACCTTC. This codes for CASSVTGTGHGYTF. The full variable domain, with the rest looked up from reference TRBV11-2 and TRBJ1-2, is EAGVAQSPRYKIIEKRQSVAFWCNPISGHATLYWYQQILGQGPKLLIQFQNNGVVDDSQLPKDRFSAERLKGVDSTLKIQPAKLEDSAVYLCASSVTGTGHGYTFGSGTRLTVV.

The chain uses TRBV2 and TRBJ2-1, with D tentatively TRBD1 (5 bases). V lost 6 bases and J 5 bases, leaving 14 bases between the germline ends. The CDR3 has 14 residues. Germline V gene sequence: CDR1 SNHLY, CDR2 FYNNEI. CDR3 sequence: CASRVGVKNNEQFF. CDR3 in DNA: TGTGCCAGCAGAGTAGGGGTGAAAAACAATGAGCAGTTCTTC.

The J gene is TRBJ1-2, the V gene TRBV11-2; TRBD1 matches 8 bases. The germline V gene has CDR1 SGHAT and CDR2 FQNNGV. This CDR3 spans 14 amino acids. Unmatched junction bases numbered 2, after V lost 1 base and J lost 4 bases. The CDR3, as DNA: TGTGCCAGCAGCTTAGGACAGGGGACCTATGGCTACACCTTC. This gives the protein CASSLGQGTYGYTF.

CDR3 protein: CASSLEVGGPLEQYF. CDR3 DNA: TGCGCCAGCAGCTTGGAAGTGGGAGGTCCCCTCGAGCAGTACTTC. The chain carries TRBV5-1 and TRBJ2-7, with a tentative D call TRBD2 (6 bases). V lost 0 bases and J 6 bases, leaving 16 bases between the germline ends. This CDR3 comprises 15 residues. The germline CDR1 and CDR2 sequences are SGHRS and YFSETQ.

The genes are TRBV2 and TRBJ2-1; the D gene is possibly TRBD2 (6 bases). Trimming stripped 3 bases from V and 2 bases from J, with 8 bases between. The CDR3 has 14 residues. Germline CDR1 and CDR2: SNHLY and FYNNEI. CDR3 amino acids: CASSEKRAYNEQFF. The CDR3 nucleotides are TGTGCCAGCAGTGAGAAGCGGGCCTACAATGAGCAGTTCTTC.

CDR3 nucleotide sequence: TGTGCCAGCAGCGGAGGCCTGACCTACGAGCAGTACTTC. Protein sequence: CASSGGLTYEQYF. The V call is TRBV14, the J call TRBJ2-7; D possibly corresponds to TRBD2 (5 bases). V was trimmed by 5 bases and J by 2 bases, leaving 10 bases between them. The CDR3 loop spans 13 amino acids. Germline lookup yields CDR1 SGHDN and CDR2 FVKESK.

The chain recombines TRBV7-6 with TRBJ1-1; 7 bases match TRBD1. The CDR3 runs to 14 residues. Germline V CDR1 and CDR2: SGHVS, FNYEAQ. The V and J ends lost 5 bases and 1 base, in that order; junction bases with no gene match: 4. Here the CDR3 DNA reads TGTGCCAGCAGCCGGGGGACAGCGAACACTGAAGCTTTCTTT. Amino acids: CASSRGTANTEAFF.

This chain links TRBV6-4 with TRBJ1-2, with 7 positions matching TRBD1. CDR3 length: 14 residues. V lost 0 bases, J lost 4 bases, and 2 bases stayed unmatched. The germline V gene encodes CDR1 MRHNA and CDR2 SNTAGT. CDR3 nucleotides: TGTGCCAGCAGTGACTCGAACAGGGGCTATGGCTACACCTTC. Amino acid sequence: CASSDSNRGYGYTF.

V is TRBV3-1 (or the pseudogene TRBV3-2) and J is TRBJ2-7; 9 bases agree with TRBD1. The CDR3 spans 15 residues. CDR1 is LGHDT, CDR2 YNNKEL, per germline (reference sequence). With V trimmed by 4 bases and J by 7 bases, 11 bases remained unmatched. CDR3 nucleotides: TGTGCCAGCAGCCCCCCCGGGACAGGGCGTTGGGAGCAGTACTTC. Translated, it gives CASSPPGTGRWEQYF.

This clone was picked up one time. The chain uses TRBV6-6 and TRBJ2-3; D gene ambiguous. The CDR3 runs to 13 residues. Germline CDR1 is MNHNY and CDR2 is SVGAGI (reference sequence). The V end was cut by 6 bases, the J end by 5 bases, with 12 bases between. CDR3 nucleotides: TGTGCCAGCAGGGTTCTGAGGCGAGATACGCAGTATTTT. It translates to CASRVLRRDTQYF.

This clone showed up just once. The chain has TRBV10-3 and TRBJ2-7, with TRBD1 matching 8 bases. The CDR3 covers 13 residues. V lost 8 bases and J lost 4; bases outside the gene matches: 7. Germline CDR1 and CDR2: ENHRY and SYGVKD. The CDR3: CAIRPGGGYEQYF. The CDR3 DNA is TGTGCCATCCGACCAGGGGGCGGTTACGAGCAGTACTTC.

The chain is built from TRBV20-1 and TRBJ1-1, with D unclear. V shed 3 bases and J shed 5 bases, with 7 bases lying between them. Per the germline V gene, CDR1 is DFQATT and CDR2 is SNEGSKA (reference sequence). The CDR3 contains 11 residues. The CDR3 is CSASFRTEAFF. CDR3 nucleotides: TGCAGTGCTAGCTTCAGGACTGAAGCTTTCTTT.

The CDR3 region has the DNA TGTGCCAGCAGTTTAACAGACAATCAGCCCCAGCATTTT. This codes for CASSLTDNQPQHF. The chain carries TRBV12-3 or TRBV12-4 and TRBJ1-5; no firm D call. Trimming took 2 bases from V and 3 from J, leaving 5 bases between them. The CDR3 runs to 13 residues.

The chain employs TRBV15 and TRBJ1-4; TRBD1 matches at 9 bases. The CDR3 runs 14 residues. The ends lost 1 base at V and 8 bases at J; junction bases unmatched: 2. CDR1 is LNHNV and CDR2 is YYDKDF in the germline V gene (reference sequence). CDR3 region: CATSRGQGGEKLFF. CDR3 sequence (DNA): TGTGCCACCAGCAGAGGACAGGGGGGAGAAAAACTGTTTTTT. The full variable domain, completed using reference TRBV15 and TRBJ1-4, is DAMVIQNPRYQVTQFGKPVTLSCSQTLNHNVMYWYQQKSSQAPKLLFHYYDKDFNNEADTPDNFQSRRPNTSFCFLDIRSPGLGDTAMYLCATSRGQGGEKLFFGSGTQLSVL.

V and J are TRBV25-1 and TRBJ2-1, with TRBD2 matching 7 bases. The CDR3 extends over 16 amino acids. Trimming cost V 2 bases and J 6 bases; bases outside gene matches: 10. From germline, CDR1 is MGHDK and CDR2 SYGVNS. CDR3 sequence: CASSERAGTSRNEQFF. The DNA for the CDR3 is TGTGCCAGCAGTGAACGAGCGGGAACTTCGCGCAATGAGCAGTTCTTC.

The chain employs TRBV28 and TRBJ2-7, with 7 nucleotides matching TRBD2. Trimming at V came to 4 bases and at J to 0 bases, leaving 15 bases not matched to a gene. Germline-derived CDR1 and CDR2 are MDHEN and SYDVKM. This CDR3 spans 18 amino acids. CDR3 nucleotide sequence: TGTGCCAGCAGTTCTCCGACCCCAACTAGCGCTAGCTCCTACGAGCAGTACTTC. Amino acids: CASSSPTPTSASSYEQYF.

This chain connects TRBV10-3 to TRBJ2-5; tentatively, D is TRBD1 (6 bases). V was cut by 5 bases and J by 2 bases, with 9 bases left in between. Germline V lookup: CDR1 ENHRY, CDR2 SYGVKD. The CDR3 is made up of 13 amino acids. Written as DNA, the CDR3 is TGTGCCATCAGTCGCAGGGGTCAAGAGACCCAGTACTTC. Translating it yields CAISRRGQETQYF.

The CDR3 coding sequence is TGCAGCGTTGTACGGGACAACCAAGAGACCCAGTACTTC. Translated, it gives CSVVRDNQETQYF. The chain carries TRBV29-1 and TRBJ2-5, with D perhaps TRBD1 (6 bases). The CDR3 consists of 13 residues. From germline, CDR1 is SQVTM and CDR2 ANQGSEA. With 4 bases removed from V and 0 bases from J, the gap between germline ends came to 9 bases.

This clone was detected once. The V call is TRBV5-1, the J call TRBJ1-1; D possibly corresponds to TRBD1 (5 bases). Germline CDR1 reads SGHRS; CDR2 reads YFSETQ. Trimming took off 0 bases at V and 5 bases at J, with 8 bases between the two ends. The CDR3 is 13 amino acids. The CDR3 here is CASSLAQGTEAFF. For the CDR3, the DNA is TGCGCCAGCAGCTTGGCGCAGGGTACTGAAGCTTTCTTT.

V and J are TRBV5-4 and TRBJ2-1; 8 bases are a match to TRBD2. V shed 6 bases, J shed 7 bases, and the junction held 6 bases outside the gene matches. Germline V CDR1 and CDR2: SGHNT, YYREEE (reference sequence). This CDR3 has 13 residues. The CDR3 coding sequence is TGTGCCAGCACCGTTAGCGGGACAAATGAGCAGTTCTTC. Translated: CASTVSGTNEQFF.

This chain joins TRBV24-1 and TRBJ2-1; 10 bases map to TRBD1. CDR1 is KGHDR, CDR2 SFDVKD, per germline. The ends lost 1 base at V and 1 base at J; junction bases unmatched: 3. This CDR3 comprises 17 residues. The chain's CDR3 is CATSDFGTGVSYNEQFF. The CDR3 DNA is TGTGCCACCAGTGATTTCGGGACAGGGGTTTCCTACAATGAGCAGTTCTTC.

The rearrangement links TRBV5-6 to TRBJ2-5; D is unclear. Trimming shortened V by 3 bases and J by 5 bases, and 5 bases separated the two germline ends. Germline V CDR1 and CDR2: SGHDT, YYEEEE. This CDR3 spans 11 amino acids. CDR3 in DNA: TGTGCCAGCAGCTCACGGGAGACCCAGTACTTC. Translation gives CASSSRETQYF.

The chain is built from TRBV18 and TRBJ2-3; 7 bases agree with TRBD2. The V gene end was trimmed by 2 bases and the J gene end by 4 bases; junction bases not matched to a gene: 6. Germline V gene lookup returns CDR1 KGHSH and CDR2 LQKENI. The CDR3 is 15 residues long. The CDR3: CASSPAGAVADTQYF. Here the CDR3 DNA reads TGTGCCAGCTCACCAGCGGGAGCAGTAGCAGATACGCAGTATTTT. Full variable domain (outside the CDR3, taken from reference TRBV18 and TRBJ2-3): NAGVMQNPRHLVRRRGQEARLRCSPMKGHSHVYWYRQLPEEGLKFMVYLQKENIIDESGMPKERFSAEFPKEGPSILRIQQVVRGDSAAYFCASSPAGAVADTQYFGPGTRLTVL.

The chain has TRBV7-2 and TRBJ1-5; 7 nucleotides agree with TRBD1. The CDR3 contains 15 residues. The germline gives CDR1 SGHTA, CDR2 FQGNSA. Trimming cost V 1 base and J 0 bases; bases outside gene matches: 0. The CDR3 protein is CASSLGDSSNQPQHF. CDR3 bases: TGTGCCAGCAGCTTAGGGGACAGTAGCAATCAGCCCCAGCATTTT.